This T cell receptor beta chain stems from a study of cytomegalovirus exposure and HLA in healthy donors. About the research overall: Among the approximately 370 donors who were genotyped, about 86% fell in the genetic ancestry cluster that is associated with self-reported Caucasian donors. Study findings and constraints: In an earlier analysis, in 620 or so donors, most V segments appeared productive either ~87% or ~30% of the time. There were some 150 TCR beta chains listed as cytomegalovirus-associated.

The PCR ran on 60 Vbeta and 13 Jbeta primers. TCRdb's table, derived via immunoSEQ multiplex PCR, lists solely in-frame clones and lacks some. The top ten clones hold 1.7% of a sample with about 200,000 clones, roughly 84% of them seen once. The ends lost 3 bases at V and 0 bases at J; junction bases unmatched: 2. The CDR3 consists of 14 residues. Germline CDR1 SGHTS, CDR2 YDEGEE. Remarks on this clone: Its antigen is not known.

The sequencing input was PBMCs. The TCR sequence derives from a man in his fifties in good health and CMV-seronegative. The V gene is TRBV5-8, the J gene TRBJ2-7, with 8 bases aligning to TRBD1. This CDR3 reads CASSWTGSSYEQYF. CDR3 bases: TGTGCCAGCAGCTGGACAGGGAGCTCCTACGAGCAGTACTTC.